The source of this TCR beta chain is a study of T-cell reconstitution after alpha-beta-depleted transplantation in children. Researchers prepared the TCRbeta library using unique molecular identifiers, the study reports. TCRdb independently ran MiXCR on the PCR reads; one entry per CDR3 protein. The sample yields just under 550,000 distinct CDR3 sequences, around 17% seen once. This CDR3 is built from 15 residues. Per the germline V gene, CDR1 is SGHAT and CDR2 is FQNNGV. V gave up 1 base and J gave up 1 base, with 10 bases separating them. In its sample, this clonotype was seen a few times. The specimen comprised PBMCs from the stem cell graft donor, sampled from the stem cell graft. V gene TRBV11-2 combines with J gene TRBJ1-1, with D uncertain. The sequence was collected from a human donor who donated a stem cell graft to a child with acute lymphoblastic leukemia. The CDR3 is CASSLVEGGNTEAFF. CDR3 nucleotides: TGTGCCAGCAGCTTAGTGGAGGGCGGGAACACTGAAGCTTTCTTT.